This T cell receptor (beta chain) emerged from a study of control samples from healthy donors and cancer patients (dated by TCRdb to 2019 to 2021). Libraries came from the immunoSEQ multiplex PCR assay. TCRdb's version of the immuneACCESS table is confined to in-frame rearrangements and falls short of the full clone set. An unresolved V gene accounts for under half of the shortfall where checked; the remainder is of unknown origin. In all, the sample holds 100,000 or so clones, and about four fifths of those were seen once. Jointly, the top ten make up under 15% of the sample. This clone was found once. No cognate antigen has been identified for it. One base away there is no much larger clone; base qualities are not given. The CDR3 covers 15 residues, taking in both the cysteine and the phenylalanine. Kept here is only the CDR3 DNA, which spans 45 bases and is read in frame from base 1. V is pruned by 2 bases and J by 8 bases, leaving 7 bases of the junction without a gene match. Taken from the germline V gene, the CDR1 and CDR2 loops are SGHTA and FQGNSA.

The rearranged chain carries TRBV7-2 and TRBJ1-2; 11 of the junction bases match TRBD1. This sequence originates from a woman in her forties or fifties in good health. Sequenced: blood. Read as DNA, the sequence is TGTGCCAGCAGCTTATTAGGACAGGGGGCGGGAGGCTACACCTTC. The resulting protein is CASSLLGQGAGGYTF.